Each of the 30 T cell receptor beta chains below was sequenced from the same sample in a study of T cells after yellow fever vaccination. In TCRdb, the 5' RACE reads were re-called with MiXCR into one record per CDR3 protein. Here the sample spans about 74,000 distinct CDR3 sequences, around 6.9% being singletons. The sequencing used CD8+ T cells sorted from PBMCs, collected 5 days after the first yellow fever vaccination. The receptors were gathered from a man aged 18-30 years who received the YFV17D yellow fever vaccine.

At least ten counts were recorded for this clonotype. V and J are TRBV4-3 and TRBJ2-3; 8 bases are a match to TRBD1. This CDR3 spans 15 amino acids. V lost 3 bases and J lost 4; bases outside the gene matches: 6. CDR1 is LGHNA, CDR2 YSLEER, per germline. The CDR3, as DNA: TGCGCCAGCAGCCATAGACAGGGGCAGGCAGATACGCAGTATTTT. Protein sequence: CASSHRQGQADTQYF.

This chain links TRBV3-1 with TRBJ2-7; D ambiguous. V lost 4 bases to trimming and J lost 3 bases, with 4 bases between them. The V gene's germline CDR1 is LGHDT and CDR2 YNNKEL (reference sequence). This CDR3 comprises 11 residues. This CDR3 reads CASSRDYEQYF. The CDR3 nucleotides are TGTGCCAGCAGCCGGGACTACGAGCAGTACTTC.

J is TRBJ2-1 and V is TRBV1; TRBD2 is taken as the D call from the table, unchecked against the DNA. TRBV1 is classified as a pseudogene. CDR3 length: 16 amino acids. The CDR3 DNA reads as TGCACCAGCAGTCCCTCGGCCAGCGGGGGGGCCTATGAGCAGTTCTTC. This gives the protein CTSSPSASGGAYEQFF.

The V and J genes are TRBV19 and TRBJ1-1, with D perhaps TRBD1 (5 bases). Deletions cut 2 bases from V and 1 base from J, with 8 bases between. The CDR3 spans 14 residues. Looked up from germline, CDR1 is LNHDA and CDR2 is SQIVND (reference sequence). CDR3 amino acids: CASSIQGGNTEAFF. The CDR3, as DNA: TGTGCCAGTAGTATACAGGGTGGGAACACTGAAGCTTTCTTT.

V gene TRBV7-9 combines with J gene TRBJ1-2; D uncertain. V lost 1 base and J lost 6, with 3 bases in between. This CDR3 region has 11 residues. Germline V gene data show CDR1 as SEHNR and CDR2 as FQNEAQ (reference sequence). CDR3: CASSLGDGYTF. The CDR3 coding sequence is TGTGCCAGCAGCTTAGGGGATGGCTACACCTTC. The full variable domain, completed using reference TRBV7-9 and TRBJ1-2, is DTGVSQNPRHKITKRGQNVTFRCDPISEHNRLYWYRQTLGQGPEFLTYFQNEAQLEKSRLLSDRFSAERPKGSFSTLEIQRTEQGDSAMYLCASSLGDGYTFGSGTRLTVV.

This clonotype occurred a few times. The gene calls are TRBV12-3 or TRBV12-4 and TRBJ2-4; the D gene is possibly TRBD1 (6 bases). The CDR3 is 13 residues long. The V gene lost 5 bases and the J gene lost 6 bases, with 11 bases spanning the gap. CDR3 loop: CASSPQGLNIQYF. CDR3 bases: TGTGCCAGCAGTCCACAGGGTCTAAACATTCAGTACTTC.

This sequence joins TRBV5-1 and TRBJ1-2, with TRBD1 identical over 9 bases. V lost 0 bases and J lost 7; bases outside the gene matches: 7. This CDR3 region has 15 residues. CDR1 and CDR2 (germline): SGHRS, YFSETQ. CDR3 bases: TGCGCCAGCAGCTTGGGACAGGGGGTCCCCGTTGGCTACACCTTC. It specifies CASSLGQGVPVGYTF.

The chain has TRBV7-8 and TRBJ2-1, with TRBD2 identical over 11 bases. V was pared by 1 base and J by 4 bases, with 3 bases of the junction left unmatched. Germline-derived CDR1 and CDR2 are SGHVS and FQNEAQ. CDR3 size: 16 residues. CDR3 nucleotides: TGTGCCAGCAGCTTAGATTTAGCGGGGGGGTACAATGAGCAGTTCTTC. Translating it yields CASSLDLAGGYNEQFF.

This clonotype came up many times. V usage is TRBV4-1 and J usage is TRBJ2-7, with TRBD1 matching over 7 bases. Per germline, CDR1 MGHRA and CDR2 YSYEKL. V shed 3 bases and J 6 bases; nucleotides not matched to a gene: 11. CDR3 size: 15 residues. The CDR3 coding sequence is TGCGCCAGCAGCCAGCGTGGGACAGAGACAGGCGAGCAGTACTTC. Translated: CASSQRGTETGEQYF.

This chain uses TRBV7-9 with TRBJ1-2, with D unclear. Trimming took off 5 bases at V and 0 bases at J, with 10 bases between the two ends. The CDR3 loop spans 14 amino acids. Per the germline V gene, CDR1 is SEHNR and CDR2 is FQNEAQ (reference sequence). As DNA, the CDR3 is TGTGCCAGCAGCCCCCCACGACCTAACTATGGCTACACCTTC. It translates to CASSPPRPNYGYTF.

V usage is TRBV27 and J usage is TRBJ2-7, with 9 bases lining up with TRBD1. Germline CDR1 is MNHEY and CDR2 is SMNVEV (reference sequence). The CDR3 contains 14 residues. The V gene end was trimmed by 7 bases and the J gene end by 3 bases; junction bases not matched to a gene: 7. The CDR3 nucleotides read TGTGCCAGCAAAGCCGGGACAGGGAACTACGAGCAGTACTTC. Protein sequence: CASKAGTGNYEQYF.

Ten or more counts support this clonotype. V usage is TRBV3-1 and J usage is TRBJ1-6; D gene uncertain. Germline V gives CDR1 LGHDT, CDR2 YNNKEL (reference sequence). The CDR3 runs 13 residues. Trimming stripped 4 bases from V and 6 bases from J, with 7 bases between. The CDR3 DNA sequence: TGTGCCAGCAGCCCACTAGGTAATTCACCCCTCCACTTT. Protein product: CASSPLGNSPLHF.

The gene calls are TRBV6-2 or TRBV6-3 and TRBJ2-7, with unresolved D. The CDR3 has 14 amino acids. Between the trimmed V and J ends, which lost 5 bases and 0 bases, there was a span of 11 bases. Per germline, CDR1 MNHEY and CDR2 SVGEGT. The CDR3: CASSRTLSSYEQYV. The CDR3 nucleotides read TGTGCCAGCAGTCGGACGCTCAGCTCCTACGAGCAGTACGTC.

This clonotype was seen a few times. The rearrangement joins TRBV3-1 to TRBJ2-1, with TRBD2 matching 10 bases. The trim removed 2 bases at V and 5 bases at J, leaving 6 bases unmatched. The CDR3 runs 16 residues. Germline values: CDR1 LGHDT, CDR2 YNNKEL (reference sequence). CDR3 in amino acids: CASSQMELAGHNEQFF. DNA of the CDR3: TGTGCCAGCAGCCAAATGGAACTAGCGGGACACAATGAGCAGTTCTTC.

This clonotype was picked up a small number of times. This chain's CDR3 is CASSAGLAGGEQYF. For the CDR3, the DNA is TGTGCCAGCAGCGCCGGACTAGCTGGGGGCGAGCAGTACTTC. The chain has TRBV9 and TRBJ2-7; 8 bases fit TRBD2. J gave up 6 bases and V 3 bases, and 8 bases lay outside the gene matches. Germline CDR1 is SGDLS and CDR2 is YYNGEE. The CDR3 length is 14 residues. Complete variable domain (other parts from reference TRBV9 and TRBJ2-7): DSGVTQTPKHLITATGQRVTLRCSPRSGDLSVYWYQQSLDQGLQFLIQYYNGEERAKGNILERFSAQQFPDLHSELNLSSLELGDSALYFCASSAGLAGGEQYFGPGTRLTVT.

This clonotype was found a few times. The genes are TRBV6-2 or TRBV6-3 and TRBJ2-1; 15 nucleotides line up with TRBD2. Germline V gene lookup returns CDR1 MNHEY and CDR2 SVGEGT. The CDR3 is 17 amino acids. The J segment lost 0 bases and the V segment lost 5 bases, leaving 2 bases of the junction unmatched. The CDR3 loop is CASSGLAGGGSYNEQFF. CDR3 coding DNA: TGTGCCAGCAGTGGACTAGCGGGGGGGGGCTCCTACAATGAGCAGTTCTTC.

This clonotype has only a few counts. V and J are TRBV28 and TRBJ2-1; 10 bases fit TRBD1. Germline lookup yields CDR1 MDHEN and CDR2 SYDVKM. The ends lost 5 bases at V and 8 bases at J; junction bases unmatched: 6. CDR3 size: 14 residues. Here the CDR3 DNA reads TGTGCCAGCAGTACGGGACAGGGGACCGATGAGCAGTTCTTC. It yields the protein CASSTGQGTDEQFF.

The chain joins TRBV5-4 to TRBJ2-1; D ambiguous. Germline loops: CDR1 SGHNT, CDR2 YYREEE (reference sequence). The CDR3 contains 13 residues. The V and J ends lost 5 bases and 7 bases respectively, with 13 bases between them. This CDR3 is CASSPLEGNEQFF. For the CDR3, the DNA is TGTGCCAGCAGTCCCCTGGAAGGTAATGAGCAGTTCTTC.

CDR3 in amino acids: CASRWTSGNEQFF. DNA of the CDR3: TGTGCCAGCAGATGGACTAGCGGTAATGAGCAGTTCTTC. J is TRBJ2-1 and V is TRBV6-2 or TRBV6-3, with 10 bases identical to TRBD2. CDR1 MNHEY and CDR2 SVGEGT come from the germline V gene. Trimming at V came to 6 bases and at J to 7 bases, leaving 3 bases not matched to a gene. The CDR3 is 13 residues long.

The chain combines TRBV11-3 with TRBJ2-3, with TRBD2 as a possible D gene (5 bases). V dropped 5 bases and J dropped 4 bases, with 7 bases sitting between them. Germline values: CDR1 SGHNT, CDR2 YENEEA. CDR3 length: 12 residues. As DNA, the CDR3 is TGTGCCAGCAGCGGACTGCCAGATACGCAGTATTTT. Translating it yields CASSGLPDTQYF.

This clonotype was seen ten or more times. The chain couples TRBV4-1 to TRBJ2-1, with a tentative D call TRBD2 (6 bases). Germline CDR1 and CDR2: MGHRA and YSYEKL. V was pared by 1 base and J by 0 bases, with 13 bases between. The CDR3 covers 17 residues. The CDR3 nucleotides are TGCGCCAGCAGCCAAGCCCTCCGGGAGAGCTCCTACAATGAGCAGTTCTTC. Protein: CASSQALRESSYNEQFF.

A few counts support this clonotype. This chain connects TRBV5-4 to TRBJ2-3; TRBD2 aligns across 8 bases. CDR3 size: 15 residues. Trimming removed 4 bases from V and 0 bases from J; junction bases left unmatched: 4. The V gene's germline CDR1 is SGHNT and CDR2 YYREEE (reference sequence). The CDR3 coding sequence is TGTGCCAGCAGCGAGGCTAGCGGGAGCACAGATACGCAGTATTTT. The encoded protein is CASSEASGSTDTQYF.

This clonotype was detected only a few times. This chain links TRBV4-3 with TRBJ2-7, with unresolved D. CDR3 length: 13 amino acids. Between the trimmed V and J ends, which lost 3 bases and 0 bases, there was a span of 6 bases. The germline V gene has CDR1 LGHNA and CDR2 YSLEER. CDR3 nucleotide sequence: TGCGCCAGCAGCCAGGGAAGCTCCTACGAGCAGTACTTC. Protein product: CASSQGSSYEQYF.

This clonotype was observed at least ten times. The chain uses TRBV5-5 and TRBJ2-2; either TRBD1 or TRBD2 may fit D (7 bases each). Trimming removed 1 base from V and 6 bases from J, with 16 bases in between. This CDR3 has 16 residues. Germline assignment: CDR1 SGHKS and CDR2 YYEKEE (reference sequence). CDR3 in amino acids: CASSLFAAGGAGELFF. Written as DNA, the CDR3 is TGTGCCAGCAGCTTGTTTGCGGCAGGGGGGGCCGGGGAGCTGTTTTTT.

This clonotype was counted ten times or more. This chain's CDR3 is CASTDAGLAGDNEQFF. The CDR3 nucleotides are TGTGCCAGCACCGACGCGGGGCTAGCGGGGGACAATGAGCAGTTCTTC. The chain links TRBV27 to TRBJ2-1; 10 bases match TRBD2. Trimming at V came to 7 bases and at J to 5 bases, leaving 11 bases not matched to a gene. There are 16 residues in the CDR3. CDR1 is MNHEY, CDR2 SMNVEV, per germline (reference sequence).

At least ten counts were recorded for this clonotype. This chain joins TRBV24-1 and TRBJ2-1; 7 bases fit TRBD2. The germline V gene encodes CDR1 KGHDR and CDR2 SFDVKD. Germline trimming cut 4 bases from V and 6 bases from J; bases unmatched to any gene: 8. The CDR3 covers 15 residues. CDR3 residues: CATSEGGLYSNEQFF. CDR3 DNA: TGTGCCACCAGTGAGGGGGGGTTATACAGCAATGAGCAGTTCTTC.

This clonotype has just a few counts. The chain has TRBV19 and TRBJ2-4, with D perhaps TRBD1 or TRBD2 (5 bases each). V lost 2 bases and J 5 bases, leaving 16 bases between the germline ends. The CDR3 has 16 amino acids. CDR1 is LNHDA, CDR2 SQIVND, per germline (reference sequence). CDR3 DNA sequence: TGTGCCAGTAGTATAATTCCCACAGGAGGCGAAAACATTCAGTACTTC. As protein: CASSIIPTGGENIQYF.

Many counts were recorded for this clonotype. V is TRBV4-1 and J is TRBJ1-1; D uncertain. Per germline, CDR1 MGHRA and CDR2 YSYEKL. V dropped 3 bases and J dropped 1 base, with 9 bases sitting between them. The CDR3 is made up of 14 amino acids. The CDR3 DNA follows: TGCGCCAGCAGCCAGGGAAGACAGAACACTGAAGCTTTCTTT. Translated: CASSQGRQNTEAFF.

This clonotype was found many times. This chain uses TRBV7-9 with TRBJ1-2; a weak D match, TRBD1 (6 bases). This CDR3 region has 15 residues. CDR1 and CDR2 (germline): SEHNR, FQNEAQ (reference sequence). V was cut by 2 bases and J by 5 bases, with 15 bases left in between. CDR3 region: CASSLSQGPYYGYTF. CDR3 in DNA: TGTGCCAGCAGCTTAAGCCAGGGGCCTTATTATGGCTACACCTTC.

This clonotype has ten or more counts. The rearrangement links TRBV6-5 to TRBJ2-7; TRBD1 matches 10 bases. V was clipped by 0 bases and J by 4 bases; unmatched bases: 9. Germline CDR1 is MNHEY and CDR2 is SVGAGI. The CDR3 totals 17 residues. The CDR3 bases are TGTGCCAGCAGTTACTCCGCGACCGGGACAGGGGTATACGAGCAGTACGTC. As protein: CASSYSATGTGVYEQYV.